Sequencing of this T cell receptor beta chain was carried out in a study of T-cell memory formation after mild COVID-19. Across the whole study: TCR clusters showed largely donor specificity. Whole-study results and caveats: Contracting clones localized mainly to CM and EM when CD4+ and mainly to EMRA when CD8+. Clones that contracted from day 15 to 85 had balanced CD4/CD8; later expanders were CD4+ biased.

The sample holds a few counts of this clonotype. Its target is unknown. The 5'RACE method, run with constant-segment primers, produced TCR alpha and TCR beta cDNA libraries (carrying sample barcodes and UMIs). In TCRdb, the 5' RACE reads were re-called with MiXCR into one record per CDR3 protein. The sample yields 400,000 to 450,000 distinct CDR3 sequences, 15% to 20% seen once. Trimming cost V 2 bases and J 2 bases, with 13 bases left between them. The germline CDR1 and CDR2 sequences are DFQATT and SNEGSKA (reference sequence). CDR3 length: 14 residues. Sequencing input: PBMCs or a T cell subset sorted from them (not recorded which). This TCR came from a man between 18 and 35 years old who had mild COVID-19 (a few samples of this study predate the infection). Cell type and time point are not known. The gene calls are TRBV20-1 and TRBJ2-7; TRBD1 or TRBD2 may be the D gene (5 bases each). Written as DNA, the CDR3 is TGCAGTGCTAGATACCGGGACGCTCCCTACGAGCAGTACTTC. Amino acid sequence: CSARYRDAPYEQYF.